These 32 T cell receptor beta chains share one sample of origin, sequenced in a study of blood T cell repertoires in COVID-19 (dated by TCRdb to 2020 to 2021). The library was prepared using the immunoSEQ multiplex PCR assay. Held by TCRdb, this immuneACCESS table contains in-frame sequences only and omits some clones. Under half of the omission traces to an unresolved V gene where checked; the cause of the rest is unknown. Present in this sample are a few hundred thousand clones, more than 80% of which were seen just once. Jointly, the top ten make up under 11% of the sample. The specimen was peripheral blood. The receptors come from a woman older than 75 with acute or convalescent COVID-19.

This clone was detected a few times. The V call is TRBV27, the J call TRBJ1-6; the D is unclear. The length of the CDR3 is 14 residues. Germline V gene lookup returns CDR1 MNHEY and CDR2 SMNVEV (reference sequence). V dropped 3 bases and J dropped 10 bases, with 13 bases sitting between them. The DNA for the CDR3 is TGTGCCAGCAGTTTTGACACAATAGGATCACCCCTCCACTTT. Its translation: CASSFDTIGSPLHF.

The CDR3 bases are TGTGCCATCCCCTCAAGGATCGGGCGTAGGGGGGGCACCTACAATGAGCAGTTCTTC. This sequence encodes CAIPSRIGRRGGTYNEQFF. This chain uses TRBV10-3 with TRBJ2-1, with D tentatively TRBD2 (7 bases). Per germline, CDR1 ENHRY and CDR2 SYGVKD. The CDR3 runs 19 residues. Trimming stripped 8 bases from V and 2 bases from J, with 28 bases between.

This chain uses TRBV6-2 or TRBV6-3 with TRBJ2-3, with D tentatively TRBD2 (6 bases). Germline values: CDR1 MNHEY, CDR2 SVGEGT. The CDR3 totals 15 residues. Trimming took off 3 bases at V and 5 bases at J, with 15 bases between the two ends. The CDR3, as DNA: TGTGCCAGCAGTTATTTTGGGACTGGGCGAGATACGCAGTATTTT. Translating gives CASSYFGTGRDTQYF.

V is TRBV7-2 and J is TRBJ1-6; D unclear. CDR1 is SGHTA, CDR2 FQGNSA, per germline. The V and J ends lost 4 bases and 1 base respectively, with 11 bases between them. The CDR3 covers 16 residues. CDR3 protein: CASSSSSGSYNSPLHF. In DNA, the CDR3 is TGTGCCAGCAGCTCTTCATCCGGGTCCTATAATTCACCCCTCCACTTT. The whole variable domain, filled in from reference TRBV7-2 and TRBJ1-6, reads GAGVSQSPSNKVTEKGKDVELRCDPISGHTALYWYRQSLGQGLEFLIYFQGNSAPDKSGLPSDRFSAERTGGSVSTLTIQRTQQEDSAVYLCASSSSSGSYNSPLHFGNGTRLTVT.

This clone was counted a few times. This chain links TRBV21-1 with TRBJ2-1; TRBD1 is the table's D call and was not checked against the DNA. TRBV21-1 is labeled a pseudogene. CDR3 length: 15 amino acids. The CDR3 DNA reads TGTGCCAGCAGCAAAAGGGGGGACAGAAACAATGAGCAGTTCTTC. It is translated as CASSKRGDRNNEQFF.

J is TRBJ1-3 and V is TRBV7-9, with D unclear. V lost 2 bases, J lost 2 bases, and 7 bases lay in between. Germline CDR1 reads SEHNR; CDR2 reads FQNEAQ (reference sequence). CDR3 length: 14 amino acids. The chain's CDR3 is CASSLPPAGNTIYF. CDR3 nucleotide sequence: TGTGCCAGCAGCTTACCTCCTGCTGGAAACACCATATATTTT.

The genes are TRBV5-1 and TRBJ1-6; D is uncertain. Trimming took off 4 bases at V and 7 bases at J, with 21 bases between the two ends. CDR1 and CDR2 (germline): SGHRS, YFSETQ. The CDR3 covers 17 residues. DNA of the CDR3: TGCGCCAGCAGCCCAGGCCCGGGCGGGAACCCGAATTCACCCCTCCACTTT. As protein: CASSPGPGGNPNSPLHF.

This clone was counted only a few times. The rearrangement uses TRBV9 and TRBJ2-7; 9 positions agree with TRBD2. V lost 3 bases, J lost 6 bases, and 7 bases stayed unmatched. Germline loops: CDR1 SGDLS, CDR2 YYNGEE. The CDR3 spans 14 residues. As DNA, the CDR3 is TGTGCCAGCAGCGCGACTAGCGGTTTTGGCGAGCAGTACTTC. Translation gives CASSATSGFGEQYF.

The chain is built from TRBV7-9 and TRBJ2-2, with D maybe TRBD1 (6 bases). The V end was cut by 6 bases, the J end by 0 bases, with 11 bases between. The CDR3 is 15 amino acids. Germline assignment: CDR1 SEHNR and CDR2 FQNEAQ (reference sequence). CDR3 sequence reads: CASSRGQANTGELFF. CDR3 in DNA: TGTGCCAGCAGTAGGGGACAAGCGAACACCGGGGAGCTGTTTTTT.

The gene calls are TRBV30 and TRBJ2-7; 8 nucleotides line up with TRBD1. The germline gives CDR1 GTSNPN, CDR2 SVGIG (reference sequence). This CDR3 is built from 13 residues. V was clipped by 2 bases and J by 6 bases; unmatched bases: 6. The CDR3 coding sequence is TGTGCCTGGAGTAGACAGGGGATAGGCGAGCAGTACTTC. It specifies CAWSRQGIGEQYF.

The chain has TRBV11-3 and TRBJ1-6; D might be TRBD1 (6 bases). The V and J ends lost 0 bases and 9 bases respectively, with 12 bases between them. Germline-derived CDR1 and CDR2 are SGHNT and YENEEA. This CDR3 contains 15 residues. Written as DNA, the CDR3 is TGTGCCAGCAGCTTAGATCGGACAGACGGTTCACCCCTCCACTTT. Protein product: CASSLDRTDGSPLHF.

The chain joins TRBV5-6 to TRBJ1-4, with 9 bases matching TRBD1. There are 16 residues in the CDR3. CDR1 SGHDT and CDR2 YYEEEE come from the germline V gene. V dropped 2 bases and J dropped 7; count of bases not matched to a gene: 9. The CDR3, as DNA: TGTGCCAGCAGCTTATCGTCCCGGGACAGGGTTGAAAAACTGTTTTTT. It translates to CASSLSSRDRVEKLFF.

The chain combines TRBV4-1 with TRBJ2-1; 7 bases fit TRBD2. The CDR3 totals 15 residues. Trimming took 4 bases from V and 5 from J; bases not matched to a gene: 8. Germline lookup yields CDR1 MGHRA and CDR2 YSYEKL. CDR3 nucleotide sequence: TGCGCCAGCAGCCCCCGACAGCGGGGTCACAATGAGCAGTTCTTC. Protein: CASSPRQRGHNEQFF.

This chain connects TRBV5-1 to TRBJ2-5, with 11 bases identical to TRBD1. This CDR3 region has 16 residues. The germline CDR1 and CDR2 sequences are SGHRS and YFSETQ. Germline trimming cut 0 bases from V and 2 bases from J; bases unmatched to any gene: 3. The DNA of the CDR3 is TGCGCCAGCAGCTTGGGCGGGACAGGGGGACAAGAGACCCAGTACTTC. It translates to CASSLGGTGGQETQYF.

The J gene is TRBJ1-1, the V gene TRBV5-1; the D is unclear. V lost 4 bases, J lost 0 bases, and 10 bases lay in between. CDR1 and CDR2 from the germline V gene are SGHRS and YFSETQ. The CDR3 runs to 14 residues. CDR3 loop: CASSPVEMNTEAFF. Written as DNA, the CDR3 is TGCGCCAGCAGCCCGGTTGAGATGAACACTGAAGCTTTCTTT.

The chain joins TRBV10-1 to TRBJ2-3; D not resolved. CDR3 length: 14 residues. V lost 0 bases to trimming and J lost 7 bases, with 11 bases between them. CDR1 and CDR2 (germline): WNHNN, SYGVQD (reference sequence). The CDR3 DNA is TGCGCCAGCAGTGAGTCGGTCATGACACATACGCAGTATTTT. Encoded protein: CASSESVMTHTQYF.

Here the CDR3 reads CASSPIHLTGPEAFF. DNA for the CDR3: TGTGCCAGCAGCCCCATTCATCTGACAGGTCCTGAAGCTTTCTTT. The chain couples TRBV5-6 to TRBJ1-1; TRBD1 is a possible D gene (6 bases). V lost 4 bases to trimming and J lost 6 bases, with 19 bases between them. The CDR3 is 15 amino acids. CDR1 SGHDT and CDR2 YYEEEE come from the germline V gene.

Here the CDR3 reads CASSQPLADRTDTQYF. For the CDR3, the DNA is TGCGCCAGCAGCCAACCACTAGCGGACCGAACAGATACGCAGTATTTT. The V gene is TRBV4-1, the J gene TRBJ2-3, with 8 positions matching TRBD2. V lost 2 bases and J lost 3; bases outside the gene matches: 7. From germline, CDR1 is MGHRA and CDR2 YSYEKL. This CDR3 spans 16 amino acids.

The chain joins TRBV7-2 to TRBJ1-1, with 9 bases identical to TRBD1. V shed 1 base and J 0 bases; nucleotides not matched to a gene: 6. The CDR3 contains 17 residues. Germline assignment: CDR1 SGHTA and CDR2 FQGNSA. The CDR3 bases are TGTGCCAGCAGCTTAGGCCCCGGGACAGGGATGAACACTGAAGCTTTCTTT. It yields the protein CASSLGPGTGMNTEAFF.

As DNA, the CDR3 is TGCGCCAGCAGCTCCTACACAGGGGATAATTCACCCCTCCACTTT. This encodes CASSSYTGDNSPLHF. The genes are TRBV5-1 and TRBJ1-6; 7 bases are shared with TRBD1. This CDR3 contains 15 residues. Germline lookup yields CDR1 SGHRS and CDR2 YFSETQ. V trimming: 3 bases; J trimming: 5 bases; junction bases outside the gene matches: 5.

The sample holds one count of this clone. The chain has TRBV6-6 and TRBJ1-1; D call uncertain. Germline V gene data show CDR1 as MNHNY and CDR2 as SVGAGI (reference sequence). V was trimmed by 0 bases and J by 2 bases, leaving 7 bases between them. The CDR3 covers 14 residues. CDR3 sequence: CASSYSNINTEAFF. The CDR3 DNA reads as TGTGCCAGCAGTTACTCGAACATTAACACTGAAGCTTTCTTT.

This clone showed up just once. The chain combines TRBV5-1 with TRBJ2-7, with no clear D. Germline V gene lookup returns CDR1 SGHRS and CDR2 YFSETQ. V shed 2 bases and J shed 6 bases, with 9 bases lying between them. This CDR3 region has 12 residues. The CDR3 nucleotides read TGCGCCAGCAGCTTATCCGGTCCCGAGCAGTACTTC. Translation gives CASSLSGPEQYF.

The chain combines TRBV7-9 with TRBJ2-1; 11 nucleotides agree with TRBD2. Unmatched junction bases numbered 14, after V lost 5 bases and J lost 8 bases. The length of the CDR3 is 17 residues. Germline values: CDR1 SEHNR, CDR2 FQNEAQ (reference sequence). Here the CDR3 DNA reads TGTGCCAGCAGCCCGGGGGGCGGGCTAGCGGGAGGCGATGAGCAGTTCTTC. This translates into CASSPGGGLAGGDEQFF.

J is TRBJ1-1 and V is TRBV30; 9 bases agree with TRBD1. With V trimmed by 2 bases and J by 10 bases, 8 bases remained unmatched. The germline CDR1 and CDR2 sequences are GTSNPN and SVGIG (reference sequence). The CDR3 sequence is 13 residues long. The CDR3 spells CAWSIDRGGGAFF. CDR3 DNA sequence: TGTGCCTGGAGTATCGACAGGGGGGGTGGAGCTTTCTTT.

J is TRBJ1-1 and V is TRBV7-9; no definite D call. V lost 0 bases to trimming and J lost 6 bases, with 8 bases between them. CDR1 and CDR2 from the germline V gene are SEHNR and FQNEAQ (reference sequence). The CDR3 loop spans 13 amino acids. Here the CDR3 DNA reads TGTGCCAGCAGCTTAGCGCAGGCAGCTGAAGCTTTCTTT. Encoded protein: CASSLAQAAEAFF.

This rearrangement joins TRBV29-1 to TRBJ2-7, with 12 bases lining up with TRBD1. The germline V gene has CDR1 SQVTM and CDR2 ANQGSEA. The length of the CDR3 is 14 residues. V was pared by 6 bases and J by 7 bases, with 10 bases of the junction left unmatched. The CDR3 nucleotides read TGCAGCGTGGAGACCGGGACAGGGGGCCCGGAGCAGTACTTC. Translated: CSVETGTGGPEQYF.

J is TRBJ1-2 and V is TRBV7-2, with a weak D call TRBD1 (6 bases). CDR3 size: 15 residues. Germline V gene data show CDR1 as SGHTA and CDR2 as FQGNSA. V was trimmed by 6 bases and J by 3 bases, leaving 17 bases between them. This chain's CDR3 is CASSYHRVNDYGYTF. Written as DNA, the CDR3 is TGTGCCAGCAGTTACCACAGGGTTAACGACTATGGCTACACCTTC. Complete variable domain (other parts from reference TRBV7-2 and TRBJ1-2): GAGVSQSPSNKVTEKGKDVELRCDPISGHTALYWYRQSLGQGLEFLIYFQGNSAPDKSGLPSDRFSAERTGGSVSTLTIQRTQQEDSAVYLCASSYHRVNDYGYTFGSGTRLTVV.

CDR3: CAWEGQGGNQPQHF. CDR3 sequence (DNA): TGTGCCTGGGAGGGACAGGGAGGCAATCAGCCCCAGCATTTT. V gene TRBV30 combines with J gene TRBJ1-5, with 9 bases fitting TRBD1. The CDR3 consists of 14 residues. Germline CDR1 and CDR2: GTSNPN and SVGIG (reference sequence). After removal of 5 bases from V and 2 bases from J, the junction contained 4 bases not matched to a gene.

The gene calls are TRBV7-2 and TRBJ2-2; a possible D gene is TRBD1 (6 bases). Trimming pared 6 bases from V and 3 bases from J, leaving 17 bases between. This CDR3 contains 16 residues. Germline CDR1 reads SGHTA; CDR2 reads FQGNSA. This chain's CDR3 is CASRRDRTSHTGELFF. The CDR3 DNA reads TGTGCCAGCAGGCGAGACAGGACCTCGCACACCGGGGAGCTGTTTTTT.

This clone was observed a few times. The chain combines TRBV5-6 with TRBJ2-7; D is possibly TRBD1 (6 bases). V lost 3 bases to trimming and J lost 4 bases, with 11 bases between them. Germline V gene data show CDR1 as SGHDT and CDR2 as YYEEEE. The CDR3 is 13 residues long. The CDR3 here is CASSYGQYYEQYF. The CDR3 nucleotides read TGTGCCAGCAGCTACGGACAGTATTACGAGCAGTACTTC.

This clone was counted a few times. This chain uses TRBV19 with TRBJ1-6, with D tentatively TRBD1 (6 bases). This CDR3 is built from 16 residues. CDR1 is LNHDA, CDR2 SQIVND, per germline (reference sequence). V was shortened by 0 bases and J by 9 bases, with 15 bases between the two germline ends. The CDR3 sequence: CASSIEGNRGGSPLHF. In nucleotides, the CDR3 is TGTGCCAGTAGTATAGAGGGCAACCGAGGGGGTTCACCCCTCCACTTT.

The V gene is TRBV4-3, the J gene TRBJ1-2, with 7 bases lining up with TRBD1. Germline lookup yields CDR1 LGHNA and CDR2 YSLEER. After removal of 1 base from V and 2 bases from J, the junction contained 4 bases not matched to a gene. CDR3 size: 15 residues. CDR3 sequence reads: CASSQVWDSNYGYTF. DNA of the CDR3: TGCGCCAGCAGCCAAGTGTGGGACAGCAACTATGGCTACACCTTC.